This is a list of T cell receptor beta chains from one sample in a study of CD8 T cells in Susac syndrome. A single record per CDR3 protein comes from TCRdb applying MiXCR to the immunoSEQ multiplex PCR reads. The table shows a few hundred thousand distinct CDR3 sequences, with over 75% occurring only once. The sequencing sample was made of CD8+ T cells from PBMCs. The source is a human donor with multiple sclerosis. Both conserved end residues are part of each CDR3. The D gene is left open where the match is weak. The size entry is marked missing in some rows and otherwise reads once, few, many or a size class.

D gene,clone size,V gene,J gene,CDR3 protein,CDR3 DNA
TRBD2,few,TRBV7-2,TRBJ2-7,CASSLLAGGSYEQYF,TGTGCCAGCAGCTTACTAGCGGGAGGCTCCTACGAGCAGTACTTC
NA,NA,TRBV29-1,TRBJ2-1,CSVVGGSNEQFF,TGCAGCGTTGTTGGGGGGTCCAATGAGCAGTTCTTC
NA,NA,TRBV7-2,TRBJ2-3,CASSYSQDTQYF,TGTGCCAGCAGCTATTCACAGGATACGCAGTATTTT
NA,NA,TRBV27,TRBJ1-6,CASSFGVLNSPLHF,TGTGCCAGCAGTTTTGGGGTATTAAATTCACCCCTCCACTTT
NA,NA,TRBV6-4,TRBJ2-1,CASSDSGDLNEQFF,TGTGCCAGCAGTGACTCAGGGGACCTAAATGAGCAGTTCTTC
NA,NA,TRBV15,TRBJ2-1,CATSGETNEQFF,TGTGCCACCAGCGGGGAAACCAATGAGCAGTTCTTC
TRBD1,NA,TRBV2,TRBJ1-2,CASSERQGPKADGYTF,TGTGCCAGCAGTGAACGACAGGGCCCGAAAGCTGATGGCTACACCTTC
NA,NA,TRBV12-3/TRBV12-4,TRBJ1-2,CASSPGLDGYTF,TGTGCCAGCAGTCCAGGATTAGATGGCTACACCTTC
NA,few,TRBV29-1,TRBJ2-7,CSVGDSSYEQYF,TGCAGCGTGGGCGACAGCTCCTACGAGCAGTACTTC
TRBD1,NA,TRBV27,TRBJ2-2,CASSLTGVGTGELFF,TGTGCCAGCAGTTTAACAGGGGTCGGCACCGGGGAGCTGTTTTTT
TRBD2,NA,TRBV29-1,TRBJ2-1,CSVEWREGRSYNEQFF,TGCAGCGTTGAATGGAGGGAGGGCCGATCCTACAATGAGCAGTTCTTC
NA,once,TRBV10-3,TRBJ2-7,CAISEPGPSYEQYF,TGTGCCATCAGTGAGCCAGGGCCCTCCTACGAGCAGTACTTC
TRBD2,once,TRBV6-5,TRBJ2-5,CASSLGLSSPETQYF,TGTGCCAGCAGTCTGGGACTATCGTCACCAGAGACCCAGTACTTC
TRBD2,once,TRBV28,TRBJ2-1,CASSLPSSGISYNEQFF,TGTGCCAGCAGTTTACCATCTAGCGGGATCTCCTACAATGAGCAGTTCTTC
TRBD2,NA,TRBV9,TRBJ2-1,CASSAPLAGGRNEQFF,TGTGCCAGCAGCGCGCCCCTCGCGGGGGGGCGCAATGAGCAGTTCTTC
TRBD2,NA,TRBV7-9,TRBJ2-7,CASSFAGDEQYF,TGTGCCAGCAGCTTCGCGGGAGACGAGCAGTACTTC
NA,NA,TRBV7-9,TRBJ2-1,CASSFATSPYNEQFF,TGTGCCAGCAGCTTCGCTACTTCGCCCTACAATGAGCAGTTCTTC
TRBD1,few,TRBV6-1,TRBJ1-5,CASSPTGVQPQHF,TGTGCCAGCAGCCCGACAGGGGTTCAGCCCCAGCATTTT
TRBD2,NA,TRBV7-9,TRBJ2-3,CASSLGLAGGPTDTQYF,TGTGCCAGCAGCTTAGGATTAGCGGGAGGGCCCACAGATACGCAGTATTTT
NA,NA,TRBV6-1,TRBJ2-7,CASSYREIYEQYF,TGTGCCAGCAGCTACAGGGAAATCTACGAGCAGTACTTC
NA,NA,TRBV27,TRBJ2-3,CASSLEAGLGDTQYF,TGTGCCAGCAGTTTAGAGGCAGGGTTGGGGGATACGCAGTATTTT
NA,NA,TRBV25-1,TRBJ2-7,CASTNGTYEQYF,TGTGCCAGCACGAACGGTACCTACGAGCAGTACTTC
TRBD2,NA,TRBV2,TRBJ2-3,CASSETGTNLHTDTQYF,TGTGCCAGCAGTGAAACCGGGACTAACCTCCACACAGATACGCAGTATTTT
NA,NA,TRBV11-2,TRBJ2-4,CASSLRPPLGGHIQYF,TGTGCCAGCAGCTTAAGGCCCCCTTTGGGGGGCCACATTCAGTACTTC
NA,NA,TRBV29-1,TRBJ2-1,CSVLSVPYNEQFF,TGCAGCGTCCTTAGCGTACCCTACAATGAGCAGTTCTTC
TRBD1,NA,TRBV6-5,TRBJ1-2,CASSLTGAGNYGYTF,TGTGCCAGCAGTTTGACAGGGGCCGGTAACTATGGCTACACCTTC
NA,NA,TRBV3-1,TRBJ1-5,CASSQDLGWQPQHF,TGTGCCAGCAGCCAAGATCTGGGCTGGCAGCCCCAGCATTTT
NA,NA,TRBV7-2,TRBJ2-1,CASSLAGAEQFF,TGTGCCAGCAGCTTAGCAGGGGCTGAGCAGTTCTTC
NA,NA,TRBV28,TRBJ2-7,CASHPWTSTYEQYF,TGTGCCAGCCACCCGTGGACATCGACCTACGAGCAGTACTTC
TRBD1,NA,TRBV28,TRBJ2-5,CASSLGDSLQETQYF,TGTGCCAGCAGTTTAGGGGACAGCCTTCAAGAGACCCAGTACTTC
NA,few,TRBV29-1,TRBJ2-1,CSVVLGEASYNEQFF,TGCAGCGTTGTTTTGGGGGAGGCCAGTTACAATGAGCAGTTCTTC
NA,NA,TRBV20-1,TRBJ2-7,CSARDGLGGASSYEQYF,TGCAGTGCTAGAGACGGGTTAGGGGGGGCCAGCTCCTACGAGCAGTACTTC
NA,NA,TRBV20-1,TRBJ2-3,CSAQGGWVADTQYF,TGCAGTGCGCAGGGGGGGTGGGTCGCGGATACGCAGTATTTT
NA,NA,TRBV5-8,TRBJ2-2,CASRNRVGTGELFF,TGTGCCAGCAGAAACAGGGTGGGCACCGGGGAGCTGTTTTTT
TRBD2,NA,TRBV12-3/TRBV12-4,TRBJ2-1,CASSSYGLVEEGEQFF,TGTGCCAGCAGTTCATACGGACTAGTGGAGGAGGGAGAGCAGTTCTTC
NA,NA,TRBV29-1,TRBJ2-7,CSAGSGAEQYF,TGCAGCGCTGGGTCCGGGGCCGAGCAGTACTTC
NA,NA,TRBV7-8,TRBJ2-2,CASSSDVVGTGELFF,TGTGCCAGCAGCTCCGACGTGGTAGGGACCGGGGAGCTGTTTTTT
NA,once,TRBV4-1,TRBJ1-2,CASSQEGPWGYTF,TGCGCCAGCAGCCAAGAAGGTCCTTGGGGCTACACCTTC
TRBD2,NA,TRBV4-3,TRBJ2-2,CASSQRLAGFSRDTGELFF,TGCGCCAGCAGCCAAAGACTAGCGGGGTTCAGTAGGGACACCGGGGAGCTGTTTTTT
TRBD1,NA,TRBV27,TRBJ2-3,CASSWGTVPLRDTQYF,TGTGCCAGCAGTTGGGGGACAGTCCCTTTAAGAGATACGCAGTATTTT
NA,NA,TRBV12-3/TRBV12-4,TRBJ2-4,CASSLPGSIQYF,TGTGCCAGCAGTTTGCCGGGTTCCATTCAGTACTTC
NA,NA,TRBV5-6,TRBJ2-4,CASSFQTGSADIQYF,TGTGCCAGCAGCTTCCAGACCGGGTCTGCAGACATTCAGTACTTC
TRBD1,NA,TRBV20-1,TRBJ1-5,CSAKDTTGINQPQHF,TGCAGTGCTAAGGACACGACAGGGATCAATCAGCCCCAGCATTTT
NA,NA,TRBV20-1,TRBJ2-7,CSARYNYRSYEQYF,TGCAGTGCTAGATATAATTACAGGTCCTACGAGCAGTACTTC
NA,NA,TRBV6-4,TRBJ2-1,CASSDSWEGSGEQFF,TGTGCCAGCAGTGATTCTTGGGAAGGGTCGGGTGAGCAGTTCTTC
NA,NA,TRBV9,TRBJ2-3,CASSNSYTQYF,TGTGCCAGCAGCAATTCCTATACGCAGTATTTT
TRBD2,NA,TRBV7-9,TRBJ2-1,CASSSTSGRAILNEQFF,TGTGCCAGCAGCTCGACTAGCGGGAGGGCCATTTTGAATGAGCAGTTCTTC
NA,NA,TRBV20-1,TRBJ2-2,CSAIQGSNTGELFF,TGCAGTGCTATTCAGGGTTCGAACACCGGGGAGCTGTTTTTT
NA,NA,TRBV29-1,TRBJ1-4,CSVGQSSSEKLFF,TGCAGCGTGGGGCAATCGAGTAGTGAAAAACTGTTTTTT
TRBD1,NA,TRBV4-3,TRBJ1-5,CASSQVWGQNQPQHF,TGCGCCAGCAGCCAAGTTTGGGGACAGAACCAGCCCCAGCATTTT
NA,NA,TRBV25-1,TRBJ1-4,CASSEYRGTTNEKLFF,TGTGCCAGCAGTGAATACAGAGGCACAACTAATGAAAAACTGTTTTTT
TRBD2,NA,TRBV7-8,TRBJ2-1,CASSQGLAGITYNEQFF,TGTGCCAGCAGCCAAGGACTAGCGGGGATTACCTACAATGAGCAGTTCTTC
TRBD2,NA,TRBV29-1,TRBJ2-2,CSVEVGGGVNTGELFF,TGCAGCGTTGAAGTCGGGGGAGGGGTGAACACCGGGGAGCTGTTTTTT